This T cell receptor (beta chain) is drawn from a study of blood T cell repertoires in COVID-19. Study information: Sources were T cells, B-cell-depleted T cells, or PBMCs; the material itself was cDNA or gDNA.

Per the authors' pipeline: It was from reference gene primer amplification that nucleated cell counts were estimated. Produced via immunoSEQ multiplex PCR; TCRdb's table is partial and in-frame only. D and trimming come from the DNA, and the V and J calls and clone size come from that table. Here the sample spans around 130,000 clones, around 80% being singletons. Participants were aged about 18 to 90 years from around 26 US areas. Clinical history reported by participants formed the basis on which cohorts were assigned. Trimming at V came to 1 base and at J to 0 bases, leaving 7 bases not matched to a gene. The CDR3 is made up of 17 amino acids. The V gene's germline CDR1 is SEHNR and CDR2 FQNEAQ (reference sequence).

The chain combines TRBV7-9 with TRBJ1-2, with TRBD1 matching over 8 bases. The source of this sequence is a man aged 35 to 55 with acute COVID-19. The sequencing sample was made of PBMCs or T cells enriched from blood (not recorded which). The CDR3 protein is CASSLGSGGLTNYGYTF. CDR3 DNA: TGTGCCAGCAGCTTAGGATCAGGGGGCTTGACTAACTATGGCTACACCTTC.